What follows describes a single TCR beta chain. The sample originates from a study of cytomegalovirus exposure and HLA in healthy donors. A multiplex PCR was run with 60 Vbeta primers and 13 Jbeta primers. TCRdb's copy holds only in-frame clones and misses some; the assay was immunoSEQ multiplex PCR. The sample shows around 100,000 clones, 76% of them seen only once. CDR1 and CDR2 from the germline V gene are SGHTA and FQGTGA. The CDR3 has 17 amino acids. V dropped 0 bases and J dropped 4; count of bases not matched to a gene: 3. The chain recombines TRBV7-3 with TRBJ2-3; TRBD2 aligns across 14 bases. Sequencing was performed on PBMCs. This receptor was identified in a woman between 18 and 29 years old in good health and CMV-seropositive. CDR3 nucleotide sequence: TGTGCCAGCAGCTTAACTGGGACTAGCGGGGGTCCAGATACGCAGTATTTT. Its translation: CASSLTGTSGGPDTQYF.